The rows below give T cell receptor beta chains drawn from one sample of a study of blood T cell repertoires in COVID-19. Data came from immunoSEQ multiplex PCR; TCRdb stores just in-frame clones and leaves some out. The sample consists of approximately 400,000 clones, roughly 80% of them appearing once. The sequencing sample was made of peripheral blood. The source of these receptors is a human donor with acute or convalescent COVID-19. The donor label of this sample is uncertain. CDR3s leave out the opening cysteine and the closing phenylalanine or tryptophan. Only part of the rows carry a size: once, few, many, or a class if the clone is expanded.

size,V,J,CDR3
once,TRBV11-3,TRBJ2-7,ASSMGGGQNAYEQY
.,TRBV4-1,TRBJ1-5,ASSPDRTSNQPQH
.,TRBV19,TRBJ1-2,ASSIAPGANYGYT
once,TRBV10-2,TRBJ1-1,AIRTTLNTEAF
.,TRBV18,TRBJ2-1,ASSPGTGGINEQF
few,TRBV5-5,TRBJ1-6,ASSTWTVSSYNSPLH
once,TRBV19,TRBJ1-2,ASSARGQGTGGYT
.,TRBV30,TRBJ1-4,AWSTGSGGEKLF
.,TRBV28,TRBJ2-1,ASSYRNEQF
.,TRBV7-9,TRBJ2-7,ASSTATGAHEQY
.,TRBV15,TRBJ1-5,ATSPTYRVSNQPQH
few,TRBV18,TRBJ1-2,ASSPSTGNPRYGYT
.,TRBV19,TRBJ2-6,ATKRGSGANVLT
once,TRBV3-1/TRBV3-2,TRBJ1-4,ASSQDVPPRKLF
.,TRBV7-6,TRBJ1-4,ASSLEQGNEKLF
.,TRBV12-3/TRBV12-4,TRBJ1-2,ASSQTDTYGYT
.,TRBV28,TRBJ2-2,ASSLGTSGKGAELF
.,TRBV5-6,TRBJ2-7,ASSLRTGTGAYEQY
few,TRBV12-3/TRBV12-4,TRBJ1-2,ASSFVGSYGYT
.,TRBV5-1,TRBJ2-1,ASSWFGTGGNNEQF
.,TRBV14,TRBJ2-7,ASSLGGYEQY
once,TRBV30,TRBJ1-2,ACRDRGFYGYT
.,TRBV7-2,TRBJ1-2,ASSLSTGFYGYT
.,TRBV5-5,TRBJ1-1,ASRKDRVNTEAF
few,TRBV3-1/TRBV3-2,TRBJ2-3,ASSQENQRGLDTQY
.,TRBV5-5,TRBJ1-6,ASSRQLSSYNSPLH
.,TRBV6-5,TRBJ1-5,ASRRQGRDQPQH
many,TRBV6-5,TRBJ1-5,ASSYTGYNQPQH
.,TRBV10-3,TRBJ1-1,AISESSGVRGYTEAF
.,TRBV7-6,TRBJ2-7,ASSSLAGEGEQY
.,TRBV7-6,TRBJ2-7,ASSLGSGSYEQY
.,TRBV3-1/TRBV3-2,TRBJ2-3,ASSRTSGGPYTQY
.,TRBV28,TRBJ1-1,ASRRRRDTEAF
.,TRBV19,TRBJ1-4,ASSIPRGLTNEKLF
.,TRBV6-1,TRBJ1-4,ASSELRSRGNEKLF
.,TRBV27,TRBJ2-1,ASSLGLHNEQF